This T cell receptor (beta chain) was sequenced in a study of shared clonotypes between healthy human individuals. Data came from immunoSEQ multiplex PCR; TCRdb stores just in-frame clones and leaves some out. The sample lists some 1,900,000 clones, 85% to 95% occurring once. In this sample, this clone turned up once. Selected positively for CCR7 and CD45RO-negative, naive CD8 cells excluded terminally differentiated effector memory CD45RA+ cells. Sequenced material: naive CD8+ T cells sorted from blood. The sequence was obtained from a young man in good health.

The CDR3 region is CATSTAGAVAYGYTF. The CDR3 nucleotides read TGTGCCACCAGCACAGCCGGGGCAGTAGCTTATGGCTACACCTTC. The chain recombines TRBV15 with TRBJ1-2; maybe TRBD1 (5 bases). The CDR3 is made up of 15 amino acids. CDR1 and CDR2 from the germline V gene are LNHNV and YYDKDF (reference sequence). Deletions cut 4 bases from V and 5 bases from J, with 17 bases between.